The clone carrying this TCR beta chain appeared many times. This CDR3 has 13 amino acids. Germline CDR1 reads MNHEY; CDR2 reads SMNVEV (reference sequence). V was pared by 1 base and J by 7 bases, with 1 base of the junction left unmatched. Time point defined: longitudinal time-point 2. This sample is part of a study of neurological immune-mediated disorders. 5'RACE with 10-nucleotide random UMIs generated the cDNA. TCRdb itself ran the 5' RACE reads through MiXCR, one entry per CDR3 protein. The sample records some 60,000 distinct CDR3 sequences, more than 9.5% being singletons. V and J are TRBV27 and TRBJ1-2; the match to TRBD1 covers 9 bases. Sequencing was done on a sample of PBMCs. The source of this sequence is a man aged 30 to 45 in good health. CDR3 DNA: TGTGCCAGCAGTTTATGGACAGGGGCTGGCTACACCTTC. Amino acids: CASSLWTGAGYTF.